Below are 20 T cell receptor beta chains sequenced from a single sample in a study of blood T cell repertoires in COVID-19. Some clones are missing from TCRdb's copy, which holds only in-frame ones; the method was immunoSEQ multiplex PCR. The data contain under 350,000 clones, roughly 90% of them singletons. Sequencing was done on a sample of peripheral blood. The receptors derive from a woman in her 30s with COVID-19, enrolled during active disease.

This clone showed up just once. The genes are TRBV30 and TRBJ2-3, with 8 bases aligning to TRBD2. CDR1 and CDR2 (germline): GTSNPN, SVGIG (reference sequence). The CDR3 extends over 17 amino acids. With V trimmed by 4 bases and J by 1 base, 13 bases remained unmatched. CDR3 nucleotide sequence: TGTGCCTGGACCAACGACGGGGCTAGCGGGTGCACAGATACGCAGTATTTT. Translating gives CAWTNDGASGCTDTQYF.

The rearrangement uses TRBV11-2 and TRBJ1-1; 7 nucleotides agree with TRBD1. The CDR3 totals 13 residues. Germline loops: CDR1 SGHAT, CDR2 FQNNGV. Losses at the gene ends were 7 bases for V and 4 bases for J; bases not matched to a gene: 6. In DNA, the CDR3 is TGTGCCAGCACCTGGGGACAGCTCACTGAAGCTTTCTTT. Amino acid sequence: CASTWGQLTEAFF.

The chain joins TRBV5-1 to TRBJ1-1; 7 positions agree with TRBD1. The CDR3 contains 17 residues. J lost 4 bases, V lost 2 bases, and 14 bases had no gene match. CDR1 and CDR2 (germline): SGHRS, YFSETQ. This chain's CDR3 is CASSFDRERGTITEAFF. CDR3 DNA sequence: TGCGCCAGCAGCTTTGACAGGGAAAGAGGTACTATCACTGAAGCTTTCTTT.

This clone has only one observation. The chain links TRBV12-5 to TRBJ2-2, with D possibly being TRBD2 (6 bases). The germline V gene encodes CDR1 LGHNT and CDR2 FRNRAP. This CDR3 is 16 amino acids long. Trimming took 3 bases from V and 6 from J, leaving 17 bases between them. CDR3 sequence (DNA): TGTGCTAGTGGTTTCTTCCACGGGACTCAACCCGGGGAGCTGTTTTTT. This encodes CASGFFHGTQPGELFF.

This clone showed up just once. CDR3 sequence: CASSQYGQGAYGNTIYF. The CDR3 DNA follows: TGCGCCAGCAGCCAGTATGGACAGGGGGCCTACGGAAACACCATATATTTT. This chain joins TRBV4-3 and TRBJ1-3; TRBD1 aligns across 11 bases. CDR1 and CDR2 (germline): LGHNA, YSLEER. The CDR3 loop spans 17 amino acids. Losses at the gene ends were 3 bases for V and 4 bases for J; bases not matched to a gene: 8.

The gene calls are TRBV10-3 and TRBJ1-1, with D tentatively TRBD1 (6 bases). This CDR3 is built from 14 residues. Germline CDR1 ENHRY, CDR2 SYGVKD. V was shortened by 4 bases and J by 3 bases, with 12 bases between the two germline ends. CDR3 sequence: CAISAGGRDTEAFF. CDR3 DNA sequence: TGTGCCATCAGTGCCGGGGGGCGCGACACTGAAGCTTTCTTT.

V usage is TRBV7-2 and J usage is TRBJ1-4, with D uncertain. The CDR3 runs to 13 residues. Germline loops: CDR1 SGHTA, CDR2 FQGNSA. V lost 3 bases, J lost 11 bases, and 13 bases lay in between. The DNA of the CDR3 is TGTGCCAGCAGCTTGGCAGGCCCTGAGAAACTGTTTTTT. Protein sequence: CASSLAGPEKLFF.

The rearrangement links TRBV11-2 to TRBJ2-7; the D is unclear. The V gene's germline CDR1 is SGHAT and CDR2 FQNNGV. V lost 1 base and J 3 bases, leaving 10 bases between the germline ends. The CDR3 extends over 14 amino acids. The CDR3 loop is CASSLGHIRYEQYV. DNA for the CDR3: TGTGCCAGCAGCTTAGGTCACATTCGCTACGAGCAGTACGTC.

The rearrangement joins TRBV5-1 to TRBJ1-6; maybe TRBD1 (5 bases). CDR1 and CDR2 from the germline V gene are SGHRS and YFSETQ. This CDR3 has 15 residues. V lost 0 bases and J 7 bases, leaving 11 bases between the germline ends. The CDR3 sequence: CASSLDGQGNSPLHF. CDR3 DNA sequence: TGCGCCAGCAGCTTGGATGGCCAGGGAAATTCACCCCTCCACTTT.

V usage is TRBV15 and J usage is TRBJ2-1; 12 positions match TRBD1. The V segment lost 0 bases and the J segment 9 bases; nucleotides outside the gene matches: 6. The germline gives CDR1 LNHNV, CDR2 YYDKDF (reference sequence). The CDR3 runs 16 residues. The CDR3 sequence: CATSRDHGTGGSEQFF. The CDR3 coding sequence is TGTGCCACCAGCAGAGATCACGGGACAGGGGGCTCTGAGCAGTTCTTC.

This chain connects TRBV5-1 to TRBJ2-3; 7 nucleotides line up with TRBD1. Germline lookup yields CDR1 SGHRS and CDR2 YFSETQ. The CDR3 totals 15 residues. V lost 5 bases to trimming and J lost 4 bases; unmatched junction nucleotides: 10. DNA of the CDR3: TGCGCCAGCAGTCCGACAGGGCCGAAGTCAGATACGCAGTATTTT. Its protein product is CASSPTGPKSDTQYF. The variable domain in full, with the rest retrieved from reference TRBV5-1 and TRBJ2-3, is KAGVTQTPRYLIKTRGQQVTLSCSPISGHRSVSWYQQTPGQGLQFLFEYFSETQRNKGNFPGRFSGRQFSNSRSEMNVSTLELGDSALYLCASSPTGPKSDTQYFGPGTRLTVL.

This chain connects TRBV7-9 to TRBJ1-2, with D maybe TRBD1 (6 bases). V was cut by 6 bases and J by 0 bases, with 17 bases left in between. This CDR3 is built from 16 residues. The germline gives CDR1 SEHNR, CDR2 FQNEAQ (reference sequence). The CDR3 bases are TGTGCCAGCAGTCACAGGGTTTCCTTCACTAACTATGGCTACACCTTC. This sequence encodes CASSHRVSFTNYGYTF.

This chain's CDR3 is CASSQGASGNTIYF. The CDR3 region has the DNA TGTGCCAGTAGTCAGGGGGCCTCTGGAAACACCATATATTTT. This rearrangement joins TRBV19 to TRBJ1-3; 8 positions match TRBD1. CDR3 length: 14 amino acids. V was pared by 5 bases and J by 0 bases, with 0 bases of the junction left unmatched. CDR1 is LNHDA, CDR2 SQIVND, per germline (reference sequence).

The gene calls are TRBV4-1 and TRBJ1-4; 8 positions match TRBD1. CDR1 is MGHRA and CDR2 is YSYEKL in the germline V gene. CDR3 length equals 19 residues. The J segment lost 5 bases and the V segment lost 1 base, leaving 15 bases of the junction unmatched. CDR3 DNA sequence: TGCGCCAGCAGCCAAGGAATAAGGGGACAGGACCCGAAAAATGAAAAACTGTTTTTT. It codes for CASSQGIRGQDPKNEKLFF.

The V gene is TRBV19, the J gene TRBJ1-6; no reliable D call. Germline V gene data show CDR1 as LNHDA and CDR2 as SQIVND (reference sequence). The CDR3 totals 15 residues. The germline V and J ends were trimmed by 5 bases and 10 bases, with 18 bases remaining between them. Written as DNA, the CDR3 is TGTGCCAGTAGTCCGGGCCTCCCCAAGCGGTCACCCCTCCACTTT. Its translation: CASSPGLPKRSPLHF.

V and J are TRBV28 and TRBJ1-6; possibly TRBD1 for D (6 bases). The CDR3 length is 15 residues. Germline CDR1 and CDR2: MDHEN and SYDVKM. V gave up 1 base and J gave up 10 bases, with 14 bases separating them. CDR3 in DNA: TGTGCCAGCAGTTTATACGGGGGGCCAATCTCACCCCTCCACTTT. This gives the protein CASSLYGGPISPLHF.

The rearrangement links TRBV4-2 to TRBJ2-7, with TRBD1 matching 7 bases. With 1 base clipped from V and 0 bases from J, the junction kept 6 bases outside the gene matches. Germline V gives CDR1 LGHNA, CDR2 YNFKEQ. CDR3 length: 16 residues. This chain's CDR3 is CASSQGTGSLSYEQYF. The CDR3 region has the DNA TGTGCCAGCAGCCAAGGGACAGGTTCTCTCTCCTACGAGCAGTACTTC.

This chain links TRBV6-5 with TRBJ2-1, with D perhaps TRBD1 (6 bases). This CDR3 spans 14 amino acids. Per the germline V gene, CDR1 is MNHEY and CDR2 is SVGAGI. V lost 5 bases and J 10 bases, leaving 18 bases between the germline ends. CDR3 nucleotide sequence: TGTGCCAGCAGTCCGCACGGGTTCAGGGGAGAGCAGTTCTTC. It yields the protein CASSPHGFRGEQFF.

The rearrangement links TRBV7-3 to TRBJ2-1; perhaps TRBD2 as D (5 bases). In germline, CDR1 is SGHTA, CDR2 FQGTGA. V shed 5 bases and J shed 8 bases, with 10 bases lying between them. The CDR3 is made up of 12 amino acids. The CDR3 nucleotides are TGTGCCAGCAGCCGAGAGGGCTATGAGCAGTTCTTC. Protein sequence: CASSREGYEQFF.

The rearrangement uses TRBV15 and TRBJ1-4; 11 bases align to TRBD1. Per germline, CDR1 LNHNV and CDR2 YYDKDF (reference sequence). Unmatched junction bases numbered 2, after V lost 1 base and J lost 7 bases. This CDR3 comprises 15 residues. CDR3 DNA: TGTGCCACCAGCAGAGGTGGGACAGGGGGTGAAAAACTGTTTTTT. It specifies CATSRGGTGGEKLFF.